This T cell receptor beta chain was sequenced in a study of shared clonotypes between healthy human individuals. Running of the assay took place at deep level. Data came from immunoSEQ multiplex PCR; TCRdb stores just in-frame clones and leaves some out. There are some 450,000 clones in the sample; approximately 77% occur only once, and more than 10% lies in the top ten. Caucasian adults residing in Nashville, Tennessee made up all the donors. A single count supports this clone. Germline trimming cut 8 bases from V and 4 bases from J; bases unmatched to any gene: 4. Germline V gene sequence: CDR1 SNHLY, CDR2 FYNNEI. This CDR3 has 13 amino acids.

The chain combines TRBV2 with TRBJ2-3; 9 nucleotides match TRBD2. The sequence came from a woman between 35 and 50 years old in good health. Some clones in this sample may be carry-over from other donors' samples. Material: PBMCs. Here the CDR3 DNA reads TGTGCCAGCTTAGCGGGAGAGGCAGATACGCAGTATTTT. Amino acids: CASLAGEADTQYF.